This entry lists 5 T cell receptor beta chains sequenced from one sample in a study of blood T cell repertoires in COVID-19. TCRdb's table, derived via immunoSEQ multiplex PCR, lists solely in-frame clones and lacks some. The table shows about 76,000 clones, with roughly 80% occurring only once. The sample taken for sequencing was peripheral blood. The source of these receptors is a human donor in a cohort sampled during active COVID-19.

The V call is TRBV3-1 (or the pseudogene TRBV3-2), the J call TRBJ1-1; no clear D. CDR3 length: 13 residues. V gave up 3 bases and J gave up 4 bases, with 9 bases separating them. The V gene's germline CDR1 is LGHDT and CDR2 YNNKEL (reference sequence). This chain's CDR3 is CASSHSDITEAFF. DNA of the CDR3: TGTGCCAGCAGCCACTCAGATATCACTGAAGCTTTCTTT.

The chain carries TRBV12-3 or TRBV12-4 and TRBJ2-5; D remains unclear. Trimming cost V 6 bases and J 3 bases, with 5 bases left between them. CDR3 length: 11 residues. The CDR3: CASSFEETQYF. The CDR3 region has the DNA TGTGCCAGCAGCTTTGAAGAGACCCAGTACTTC.

The chain couples TRBV6-2 or TRBV6-3 to TRBJ1-1; the D gene is possibly TRBD1 (5 bases). The germline V gene encodes CDR1 MNHEY and CDR2 SVGEGT. The CDR3 consists of 16 residues. Trimming left V 2 bases short and J 7 bases short, with 20 bases between. The CDR3 coding sequence is TGTGCCAGCAGTTACCCCTTGGGGCAACTGGCACGTGAAGCTTTCTTT. This codes for CASSYPLGQLAREAFF.

This chain links TRBV7-2 with TRBJ2-2; 7 bases line up with TRBD2. The ends lost 6 bases at V and 8 bases at J; junction bases unmatched: 6. The CDR3 length is 13 residues. The germline V gene has CDR1 SGHTA and CDR2 FQGNSA. The DNA for the CDR3 is TGTGCCAGCAGGACTAGCAGGGCGGGGGAGCTGTTTTTT. Its protein product is CASRTSRAGELFF.

J is TRBJ2-7 and V is TRBV5-4; D is undetermined. Trimming shortened V by 0 bases and J by 5 bases, and 18 bases separated the two germline ends. There are 16 residues in the CDR3. Germline loops: CDR1 SGHNT, CDR2 YYREEE (reference sequence). CDR3 coding DNA: TGTGCCAGCAGCTTGGTTTTTGGCTCTGCTAGGAACGAGCAGTACTTC. Translating gives CASSLVFGSARNEQYF. The whole variable domain, remainder taken from reference TRBV5-4 and TRBJ2-7, is ETGVTQSPTHLIKTRGQQVTLRCSSQSGHNTVSWYQQALGQGPQFIFQYYREEENGRGNFPPRFSGLQFPNYSSELNVNALELDDSALYLCASSLVFGSARNEQYFGPGTRLTVT.